This T cell receptor beta chain originates from a study of blood T cell repertoires in COVID-19. Study information: Samples taken during acute and convalescent COVID-19 were collected in the United States, Italy and Spain. Sources were T cells, B-cell-depleted T cells, or PBMCs; the material itself was cDNA or gDNA.

Methods used by the authors: Scientists estimated how many nucleated cells there were by amplifying reference gene primers. Using immunoSEQ multiplex PCR, the repertoire was profiled, and TCRdb retains in-frame clones only, with some absent. For V, J and clone size, that table is used; D and trimming come from the DNA. The profile shows over 250,000 clones, roughly 88% of them singletons. V shed 7 bases, J shed 8 bases, and the junction held 13 bases outside the gene matches. The CDR3 spans 14 residues. Germline V gene data show CDR1 as LNHDA and CDR2 as SQIVND (reference sequence). The receptor was derived from a woman in her twenties or thirties with acute or convalescent COVID-19. The rearrangement uses TRBV19 and TRBJ1-2; 7 positions match TRBD1. Specimen: peripheral blood. CDR3 DNA sequence: TGTGCCAGTACCTACATTGACAGGGTAGAAGGCTACACCTTC. Translating gives CASTYIDRVEGYTF.